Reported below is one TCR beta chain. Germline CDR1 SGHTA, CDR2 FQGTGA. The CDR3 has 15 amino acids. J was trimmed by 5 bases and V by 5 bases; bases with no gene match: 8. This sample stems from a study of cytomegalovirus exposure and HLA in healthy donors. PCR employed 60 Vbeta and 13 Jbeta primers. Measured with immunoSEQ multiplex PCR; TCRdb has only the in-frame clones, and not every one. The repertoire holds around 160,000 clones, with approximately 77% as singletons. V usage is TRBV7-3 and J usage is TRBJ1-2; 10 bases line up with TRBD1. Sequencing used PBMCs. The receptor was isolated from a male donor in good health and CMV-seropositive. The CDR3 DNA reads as TGTGCCAGCAGCCAGACTCCGGGACAGGGGTATGGCTACACCTTC. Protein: CASSQTPGQGYGYTF.